The rows below give T cell receptor beta chains drawn from one sample of a study of blood T cells in healthy people across ages. TCRdb re-derived calls from the 5' RACE reads in MiXCR, one entry per CDR3 protein. Of more than 800,000 distinct CDR3 sequences in the sample, about 30% were seen once. The sample comprised blood. These receptors were obtained from a woman of 80 years or more in good health. Each CDR3 is given with its conserved first and last residue. A D gene is named only where the DNA matches it firmly. The size of a clone is reported for some rows only, either as once, few or many, or as a class for expanded clones.

J: TRBJ1-6
size: -
D: -
V: TRBV6-5
DNA: TGTGCCAGCAGTTACGGGCAGGGAGGGCCTAGCTCCTATAATTCACCCCTCCACTTT
CDR3: CASSYGQGGPSSYNSPLHF

J: TRBJ2-5
size: -
D: TRBD2
V: TRBV6-6
DNA: TGTGCCAGCAGAACCGGGACTAGCGGGGGACAAGAGACCCAGTACTTC
CDR3: CASRTGTSGGQETQYF

J: TRBJ1-2
size: few
D: -
V: TRBV20-1
DNA: TGCAGTGGTCGGCACTACGATGGGGGCTACACCTTC
CDR3: CSGRHYDGGYTF

J: TRBJ1-2
size: few
D: TRBD1
V: TRBV6-5
DNA: TGTGCCAGCAGTTACTCAAGGGGGCGCTGGGACTATGGCTACACCTTC
CDR3: CASSYSRGRWDYGYTF

J: TRBJ2-3
size: many
D: -
V: TRBV5-5
DNA: TGTGCCAGCAGCCCCGGGACCCCGGGGTTAGATACGCAGTATTTT
CDR3: CASSPGTPGLDTQYF

J: TRBJ2-4
size: few
D: -
V: TRBV2
DNA: TGTGCCAGCAGTGTAGCCAGGGGGGCCGAAAACATTCAGTACTTC
CDR3: CASSVARGAENIQYF

J: TRBJ1-1
size: -
D: -
V: TRBV12-3/TRBV12-4
DNA: TGTGCCAGCAGTTTCCACGACACTGAAGCTTTCTTT
CDR3: CASSFHDTEAFF

J: TRBJ2-7
size: -
D: -
V: TRBV7-2
DNA: TGTGCCAGCAGCTCGGGACTTACCGAGCAGTACTTC
CDR3: CASSSGLTEQYF

J: TRBJ2-5
size: -
D: -
V: TRBV6-2/TRBV6-3
DNA: TGTGCCAGCAGTTACGGGGTGGGGACCCAGTACTTC
CDR3: CASSYGVGTQYF

J: TRBJ2-1
size: -
D: -
V: TRBV5-6
DNA: TGTGCCAGCAGCTCCTACGTCCTGTCCGATGAGCAGTTCTTC
CDR3: CASSSYVLSDEQFF

J: TRBJ1-4
size: many
D: TRBD1
V: TRBV14
DNA: TGTGCCAGCAGCCAGTGGGACAGGGGAAATGAAAAACTGTTTTTT
CDR3: CASSQWDRGNEKLFF

J: TRBJ2-7
size: once
D: -
V: TRBV7-9
DNA: TGTGCCAGCAGCTATGGGCCCGAGCAGTACTTC
CDR3: CASSYGPEQYF

J: TRBJ2-7
size: many
D: -
V: TRBV6-6
DNA: TGTGCCAGCAGGTGGGGGGCACCCTACGAGCAGTACTTC
CDR3: CASRWGAPYEQYF

J: TRBJ2-3
size: -
D: -
V: TRBV21-1
DNA: TGTGCCAGCAGCGAACAGGGGGCTTCTTACGCAAACACAGATACGCAGTATTTT
CDR3: CASSEQGASYANTDTQYF

J: TRBJ2-5
size: many
D: -
V: TRBV18
DNA: TGTGCCAGCTCACCACTACAGCGGAACCAAGAGACCCAGTACTTC
CDR3: CASSPLQRNQETQYF

J: TRBJ1-1
size: many
D: -
V: TRBV3-1
DNA: TGTGCCAGCAGCCAGTACTTAAACACTGAAGCTTTCTTT
CDR3: CASSQYLNTEAFF

J: TRBJ1-1
size: -
D: -
V: TRBV28
DNA: TGTGCCAGCAGTTCAGGGCGGGGAGAAGCTTTCTTT
CDR3: CASSSGRGEAFF

J: TRBJ2-1
size: few
D: -
V: TRBV12-3/TRBV12-4
DNA: TGTGCCAGCAGCTTGAGTGTGGAGGGTGAGCAGTTCTTC
CDR3: CASSLSVEGEQFF

J: TRBJ2-3
size: -
D: -
V: TRBV21-1
DNA: TGTGCCAGCAGCGGCCGACAGGGGAATGATACGCAGTATTTT
CDR3: CASSGRQGNDTQYF

J: TRBJ1-2
size: few
D: TRBD1
V: TRBV20-1
DNA: TGCAGTGCCGCACCGGACAGGGCCCGAGGCTACACCTTC
CDR3: CSAAPDRARGYTF

J: TRBJ2-7
size: few
D: -
V: TRBV20-1
DNA: TGCAGTGCCAGGGACGGCGGCCAACTCTACGAGCAGTACTTC
CDR3: CSARDGGQLYEQYF

J: TRBJ2-1
size: -
D: TRBD2
V: TRBV11-3
DNA: TGTGCCAGCAGCCCACAGACTAGCGAGTACAATGAGCAGTTCTTC
CDR3: CASSPQTSEYNEQFF

J: TRBJ2-1
size: -
D: -
V: TRBV3-1
DNA: TGTGCCAGCTCACTAGGACGAGAGACCCAGTTCTTC
CDR3: CASSLGRETQFF

J: TRBJ2-7
size: -
D: TRBD2
V: TRBV6-6
DNA: TGTGCCAGCAGCGGGACTAGTCTCTACGAGCAGTACTTC
CDR3: CASSGTSLYEQYF

J: TRBJ2-7
size: many
D: -
V: TRBV18
DNA: TGTGCCAGCTCACCTTTGGGGGGTCGGGACGAGCAGTACTTC
CDR3: CASSPLGGRDEQYF

J: TRBJ2-1
size: -
D: -
V: TRBV7-8
DNA: TGTGCCAGCAGTGCTAGGGGGGCGGAGTACAATGAGCAGTTCTTC
CDR3: CASSARGAEYNEQFF

J: TRBJ2-4
size: -
D: -
V: TRBV7-9
DNA: TGTGCCAGCAGCCCTGCAATGGACCGAATCTCCAAAAACATTCAGTACTTC
CDR3: CASSPAMDRISKNIQYF

J: TRBJ1-5
size: -
D: TRBD1
V: TRBV7-2
DNA: TGTGCCAGCAATTCAGGGGGTCTTAGCAATCAGCCCCAGCATTTT
CDR3: CASNSGGLSNQPQHF